Presented here are 14 T cell receptor beta chains from one specimen sequenced in a study of control samples from healthy donors and cancer patients. The method was immunoSEQ multiplex PCR; TCRdb's version includes in-frame clones alone and lacks a portion of them. The sample includes roughly 100,000 clones, 85% to 90% of them seen just once. What was sequenced was blood. These receptors all stem from a man younger than 40 in good health.

This chain joins TRBV11-2 and TRBJ2-3, with D perhaps TRBD2 (6 bases). The CDR3 is made up of 14 amino acids. The ends were cut back, 5 bases at V and 5 bases at J, with 14 bases in the middle. Germline V gene sequence: CDR1 SGHAT, CDR2 FQNNGV. The DNA of the CDR3 is TGTGCCAGCAGCCCGGAGGGAAACAGAGATACGCAGTATTTT. This encodes CASSPEGNRDTQYF.

The chain has TRBV19 and TRBJ1-1, with D maybe TRBD1 (6 bases). The CDR3 is made up of 15 amino acids. The V and J ends lost 5 bases and 1 base respectively, with 14 bases between them. The germline CDR1 and CDR2 sequences are LNHDA and SQIVND (reference sequence). CDR3 residues: CASSPFGGENTEAFF. CDR3 bases: TGTGCCAGTAGTCCCTTCGGGGGCGAGAACACTGAAGCTTTCTTT.

The J gene is TRBJ2-5, the V gene TRBV3-1 (or the pseudogene TRBV3-2), with D uncertain. Germline CDR1 is LGHDT and CDR2 is YNNKEL (reference sequence). The CDR3 contains 11 residues. The V end lost 4 bases, the J end lost 2 bases, and 2 bases lay between the germline ends. Here the CDR3 DNA reads TGTGCCAGCAGCCGGCAAGAGACCCAGTACTTC. Translation gives CASSRQETQYF.

The chain uses TRBV19 and TRBJ1-4; 7 positions match TRBD1. Germline trimming cut 3 bases from V and 10 bases from J; bases unmatched to any gene: 8. Germline V gives CDR1 LNHDA, CDR2 SQIVND (reference sequence). The CDR3 is made up of 14 amino acids. In DNA, the CDR3 is TGTGCCAGTAGTATGGATCAGGGGGAGGGAAAACTGTTTTTT. Its translation is CASSMDQGEGKLFF.

The J gene is TRBJ2-2, the V gene TRBV24-1; 8 positions agree with TRBD1. Germline CDR1 and CDR2: KGHDR and SFDVKD. The CDR3 runs 15 residues. Trimming at V came to 7 bases and at J to 6 bases, leaving 9 bases not matched to a gene. The CDR3 nucleotides read TGTGCCACCAGGGAGACAGGGGTGAAGGCCGGGGAGCTGTTTTTT. Translating it yields CATRETGVKAGELFF.

In DNA form, the CDR3 reads TGCGCCAGCAGCTTGGACAGGACAGGATTGAACACTGAAGCTTTCTTT. Its protein product is CASSLDRTGLNTEAFF. V gene TRBV5-1 combines with J gene TRBJ1-1; 7 nucleotides match TRBD1. The CDR3 loop spans 16 amino acids. Germline CDR1 SGHRS, CDR2 YFSETQ. V dropped 0 bases and J dropped 0; count of bases not matched to a gene: 5.

The V and J genes are TRBV12-3 or TRBV12-4 and TRBJ1-2; D is unclear. V shed 6 bases and J shed 4 bases, with 12 bases lying between them. There are 13 residues in the CDR3. This CDR3 reads CASSPGIIYGYTF. The CDR3 bases are TGTGCCAGCAGCCCCGGGATCATCTATGGCTACACCTTC.

The J gene is TRBJ2-4, the V gene TRBV13, with D possibly matching TRBD2 (7 bases). Trimming shortened V by 5 bases and J by 0 bases, and 26 bases separated the two germline ends. The germline CDR1 and CDR2 sequences are PRHDT and FYEKMQ (reference sequence). The CDR3 loop spans 20 amino acids. The CDR3 protein is CASSQGSPSGGRVAKNIQYF. DNA of the CDR3: TGTGCCAGCAGCCAGGGGTCGCCTAGCGGAGGCAGAGTAGCCAAAAACATTCAGTACTTC.

The chain uses TRBV27 and TRBJ2-3; D possibly corresponds to TRBD1 (6 bases). The V gene lost 5 bases and the J gene lost 2 bases, with 11 bases spanning the gap. CDR1 and CDR2 from the germline V gene are MNHEY and SMNVEV (reference sequence). The CDR3 is 14 amino acids. The CDR3 protein is CASSQGFPTDTQYF. The CDR3 DNA is TGTGCCAGCAGTCAGGGGTTCCCCACAGATACGCAGTATTTT.

This clone was observed a single time. The J gene is TRBJ2-7, the V gene TRBV5-4; 7 bases match TRBD1. The CDR3 runs 14 residues. Trimming at V came to 3 bases and at J to 3 bases, leaving 6 bases not matched to a gene. The V gene's germline CDR1 is SGHNT and CDR2 YYREEE (reference sequence). The CDR3 loop is CASSYTTGNYEQYF. In DNA, the CDR3 is TGTGCCAGCAGCTACACGACAGGGAACTACGAGCAGTACTTC.

This clone was picked up one time. This chain uses TRBV5-5 with TRBJ2-7; 11 bases align to TRBD1. The germline V gene has CDR1 SGHKS and CDR2 YYEKEE (reference sequence). The CDR3 is 15 amino acids. V was pared by 3 bases and J by 5 bases, with 7 bases of the junction left unmatched. CDR3 in amino acids: CASSSNRDRGNEQYF. CDR3 DNA sequence: TGTGCCAGCAGCTCAAACCGGGACAGGGGGAACGAGCAGTACTTC.

The chain combines TRBV29-1 with TRBJ2-5, with 10 positions matching TRBD2. The CDR3 covers 13 residues. CDR1 is SQVTM and CDR2 is ANQGSEA in the germline V gene. The J segment lost 0 bases and the V segment lost 6 bases, leaving 1 base of the junction unmatched. CDR3: CSVLAGDQETQYF. The CDR3 region has the DNA TGCAGCGTGCTAGCGGGAGACCAAGAGACCCAGTACTTC.

The chain's CDR3 is CASTKEDVYNEQFF. DNA of the CDR3: TGTGCCAGCACTAAGGAAGACGTCTACAATGAGCAGTTCTTC. This chain connects TRBV9 to TRBJ2-1; D is unclear. The CDR3 has 14 amino acids. V lost 6 bases and J 3 bases, leaving 13 bases between the germline ends. Germline CDR1 and CDR2: SGDLS and YYNGEE.

In DNA, the CDR3 is TGTGCCAGCGGGGGGACCCCCATAACGCCCCAGCATTTT. It codes for CASGGTPITPQHF. V gene TRBV2 combines with J gene TRBJ1-5, with TRBD1 as a possible D gene (5 bases). Germline V gene lookup returns CDR1 SNHLY and CDR2 FYNNEI. The CDR3 contains 13 residues. Trimming left V 8 bases short and J 9 bases short, with 17 bases between. Filled out from reference TRBV2 and TRBJ1-5, the complete variable domain reads EPEVTQTPSHQVTQMGQEVILRCVPISNHLYFYWYRQILGQKVEFLVSFYNNEISEKSEIFDDQFSVERPDGSNFTLKIRSTKLEDSAMYFCASGGTPITPQHFGDGTRLSIL.